This T cell receptor (beta chain) appears in the sequencing data of a study of blood T cell repertoires in COVID-19 (TCRdb year 2020). Broadly, across the study: The collaborator samples originated in the United States, Italy and Spain and spanned the acute and convalescent phases of COVID-19. Samples were obtained from the ongoing ImmuneRACE study (first 160 participants) and from 950 to 1,500 subjects provided by 6 global collaborators. A freely available public database, intended as a resource for researchers studying the immune response to SARS-CoV-2, is where the repertoires were released. Nearly every sample came with metadata listing a de-identified subject ID, COVID-19 status, age in years and sex. The dataset comprised deeply sampled blood TCRbeta repertoires from subjects exposed to, actively infected with, or recovered from COVID-19. The prospective study material was composed of cDNA or gDNA derived from T cells, B-cell-depleted T cells, or PBMCs. Where available, HLA class I and class II types were taken from metadata supplied by the sample provider and were not determined by assay-based typing.

Comment on this clone: Its antigen remains undetermined. No clone much larger than this one lies a single base away; base qualities are absent.

TCRbeta CDR3 regions were amplified from genomic DNA by means of the immunoSEQ Assay, a bias-controlled multiplex PCR. The published analysis was carried out like this. The number of nucleated cells in each sample was estimated by amplification of reference gene primers within the assay. To quantify the absolute abundance of each unique TCRbeta CDR3 rearrangement, sequence reads were collapsed and filtered. For each sample, productive Simpson clonality was calculated by taking the square root of Simpson's diversity index across productive rearrangements. The table comes from immuneACCESS by way of TCRdb, which keeps in-frame sequences with V and J called. Part of the clones is missing from these tables; in studies checked, under half for an unresolved V gene and the rest for unknown reasons. V, J and clone size derive from that table, while D and trimming were established from the DNA sequence. Across this sample there are about 140,000 clones, with 76% seen only once. The ten largest clones add up to 3.5% to 5.5% of the sample.

The collaborating institutions used their own protocols to collect whole blood in K2EDTA tubes. For TCRbeta analysis, collaborators shipped samples in one of three forms: frozen whole blood, isolated PBMCs, or DNA extracted from either of those sample types. General conclusions and limits of the study: Clinical and demographic metadata were provided uncurated, with the amount varying by source and participant.

Inclusive of the bounding cysteine and phenylalanine, the CDR3 is 17 residues long. Just the 51-base CDR3 DNA is kept, in frame starting at base 1. Germline trimming: 1 base from V, 9 bases from J; junction bases outside gene matches: 8. CDR1 is given as LGHNA and CDR2 as YNFKEQ, both from the germline V gene. The TCR originated in a woman of 80 years or more with active or convalescent COVID-19. The sequencing sample was made of peripheral blood. This chain is built from TRBV4-2 and TRBJ2-1, with 14 middle bases fitting TRBD2. The CDR3 protein is CASSQAGTSGGIGEQFF. At the DNA level, the sequence is TGTGCCAGCAGCCAAGCGGGGACTAGCGGGGGTATTGGTGAGCAGTTCTTC.